What follows are 23 T cell receptor beta chains derived from one specimen sequenced in a study of blood T cell repertoires in COVID-19. Data came from immunoSEQ multiplex PCR; TCRdb stores just in-frame clones and leaves some out. In the table there are over 35,000 clones, 70% to 90% of which are singletons. Sequenced: peripheral blood. The origin of the receptors is a woman over 75 with COVID-19, enrolled during active disease.

There are a few counts of this clone. The chain carries TRBV7-9 and TRBJ1-2; TRBD1 matches 7 bases. V dropped 0 bases and J dropped 2; count of bases not matched to a gene: 0. Germline V gene data show CDR1 as SEHNR and CDR2 as FQNEAQ (reference sequence). CDR3 length: 14 residues. The CDR3 here is CASSLADRNYGYTF. The CDR3 nucleotides read TGTGCCAGCAGCTTAGCGGACAGGAACTATGGCTACACCTTC.

V gene TRBV29-1 combines with J gene TRBJ2-3; D not certain. Germline CDR1 and CDR2: SQVTM and ANQGSEA. The germline V and J ends were trimmed by 4 bases and 5 bases, with 22 bases remaining between them. CDR3 length: 16 residues. Here the CDR3 reads CSVVMSGSSNIDTQYF. Here the CDR3 DNA reads TGCAGCGTTGTCATGTCCGGGTCGTCCAACATAGATACGCAGTATTTT.

In this sample, this clone turned up once. V and J are TRBV19 and TRBJ2-3; TRBD2 matches at 10 bases. Germline lookup yields CDR1 LNHDA and CDR2 SQIVND (reference sequence). J gave up 2 bases and V 9 bases, and 8 bases lay outside the gene matches. The CDR3 spans 15 residues. DNA for the CDR3: TGTGCCAGCAGCCGGACTAGCGGCAACACAGATACGCAGTATTTT. Its translation is CASSRTSGNTDTQYF.

As DNA, the CDR3 is TGCGCCAGCAGTGTTCCTCCGGTCCGGGATTCACCCCTCCACTTT. Translating gives CASSVPPVRDSPLHF. The chain employs TRBV10-2 and TRBJ1-6; D call uncertain. Trimming pared 4 bases from V and 8 bases from J, leaving 15 bases between. The CDR3 contains 15 residues. Per the germline V gene, CDR1 is WSHSY and CDR2 is SAAADI.

The chain has TRBV12-3 or TRBV12-4 and TRBJ2-1; D not resolved. V was pared by 3 bases and J by 10 bases, with 7 bases between. The CDR3 consists of 11 residues. The CDR3, as DNA: TGTGCCAGCAGTTTCCGGGTCGAGCAGTTCTTC. Translating gives CASSFRVEQFF.

The chain is built from TRBV9 and TRBJ2-1, with D possibly being TRBD2 (6 bases). Germline CDR1 is SGDLS and CDR2 is YYNGEE. The CDR3 length is 13 residues. V lost 2 bases to trimming and J lost 5 bases, with 8 bases between them. The CDR3 DNA follows: TGTGCCAGCAGCGTCGGGGAGGACAATGAGCAGTTCTTC. Its protein is CASSVGEDNEQFF.

This clone is a singleton in its sample. V gene TRBV12-3 or TRBV12-4 combines with J gene TRBJ1-2; a possible D gene is TRBD1 (5 bases). This CDR3 is built from 13 residues. Trimming cost V 3 bases and J 6 bases, with 11 bases left between them. DNA for the CDR3: TGTGCCAGCAGTTTGTCAGGGTGGGATGGCTACACCTTC. This encodes CASSLSGWDGYTF.

This clone was seen just once. The chain carries TRBV28 and TRBJ2-3; a weak D match, TRBD1 (6 bases). The CDR3 runs to 18 residues. V was pared by 7 bases and J by 2 bases, with 25 bases between. Germline loops: CDR1 MDHEN, CDR2 SYDVKM. The CDR3 DNA reads as TGTGCCAGCATTCCCCTACAGGGCATTACGGGCCACACAGATACGCAGTATTTT. It yields the protein CASIPLQGITGHTDTQYF.

This clone came up once. J is TRBJ1-2 and V is TRBV7-2; no definite D call. Germline V gene sequence: CDR1 SGHTA, CDR2 FQGNSA. This CDR3 is 13 amino acids long. V was pared by 1 base and J by 3 bases, with 6 bases between. CDR3 sequence reads: CASSLVSDYGYTF. DNA for the CDR3: TGTGCCAGCAGCTTAGTGTCGGACTATGGCTACACCTTC.

This chain uses TRBV15 with TRBJ1-6; D is perhaps TRBD1 (6 bases). Trimming took 0 bases from V and 6 from J, leaving 18 bases between them. The CDR3 spans 18 residues. Germline CDR1 reads LNHNV; CDR2 reads YYDKDF (reference sequence). Here the CDR3 DNA reads TGTGCCACCAGCAGAGAATGGGCTTGGGACACAACTAATTCACCCCTCCACTTT. Protein: CATSREWAWDTTNSPLHF.

This clone was seen only a few times. The gene calls are TRBV7-3 and TRBJ1-1; 8 bases are shared with TRBD1. Looked up from germline, CDR1 is SGHTA and CDR2 is FQGTGA. The V gene end was trimmed by 4 bases and the J gene end by 1 base; junction bases not matched to a gene: 2. CDR3 size: 14 residues. CDR3 residues: CASSSTGGNTEAFF. The CDR3 nucleotides read TGTGCCAGCAGCTCCACAGGGGGGAACACTGAAGCTTTCTTT. Full variable domain (remainder filled in from reference TRBV7-3 and TRBJ1-1): GAGVSQTPSNKVTEKGKYVELRCDPISGHTALYWYRQSLGQGPEFLIYFQGTGAADDSGLPNDRFFAVRPEGSVSTLKIQRTERGDSAVYLCASSSTGGNTEAFFGQGTRLTVV.

This clone was counted a few times. The rearrangement links TRBV15 to TRBJ1-3; D unresolved. The CDR3 loop spans 15 amino acids. Germline-derived CDR1 and CDR2 are LNHNV and YYDKDF (reference sequence). Trimming pared 5 bases from V and 0 bases from J, leaving 11 bases between. In nucleotides, the CDR3 is TGTGCCACCAGCCCCGACACGCACTCTGGAAACACCATATATTTT. Translating it yields CATSPDTHSGNTIYF.

V is TRBV5-4 and J is TRBJ2-2; 10 nucleotides align to TRBD2. There are 16 residues in the CDR3. Germline CDR1 and CDR2: SGHNT and YYREEE (reference sequence). The V segment lost 4 bases and the J segment 13 bases; nucleotides outside the gene matches: 16. The CDR3 nucleotides read TGTGCCAGCAGCAACCCAAATAGCGGGGGGCCGGAGGCGCTGTTTTTT. The encoded protein is CASSNPNSGGPEALFF.

The chain combines TRBV6-4 with TRBJ2-5, with D maybe TRBD1 (5 bases). The CDR3 sequence is 15 residues long. V dropped 3 bases and J dropped 2 bases, with 13 bases sitting between them. Per the germline V gene, CDR1 is MRHNA and CDR2 is SNTAGT. CDR3 loop: CASSEGQGRQETQYF. Here the CDR3 DNA reads TGTGCCAGCAGTGAAGGTCAGGGTCGGCAAGAGACCCAGTACTTC.

The V and J genes are TRBV6-5 and TRBJ1-1; 8 bases agree with TRBD1. V gave up 6 bases and J gave up 4 bases; unmatched junction bases: 7. Germline V gene sequence: CDR1 MNHEY, CDR2 SVGAGI. This CDR3 has 14 residues. The CDR3 region is CASREDRAFTEAFF. The CDR3 nucleotides read TGTGCCAGCAGAGAGGACAGGGCGTTCACTGAAGCTTTCTTT.

This clone occurred a few times. The V and J genes are TRBV19 and TRBJ2-7; TRBD1 is a possible D gene (6 bases). This CDR3 spans 14 amino acids. V was trimmed by 7 bases and J by 2 bases, leaving 15 bases between them. CDR1 LNHDA and CDR2 SQIVND come from the germline V gene (reference sequence). CDR3 DNA sequence: TGTGCCAGTAAGTTTGGGGGCCCTACCTACGAGCAGTACTTC. Protein: CASKFGGPTYEQYF.

This clone was counted once. The genes are TRBV19 and TRBJ2-3; TRBD1 matches at 9 bases. The CDR3 contains 16 residues. Looked up from germline, CDR1 is LNHDA and CDR2 is SQIVND (reference sequence). The V and J ends lost 5 bases and 4 bases, in that order; junction bases with no gene match: 10. CDR3 DNA sequence: TGTGCCAGTAGTTTACACCGGGACAGGGATGCAGATACGCAGTATTTT. It yields the protein CASSLHRDRDADTQYF.

V gene TRBV3-1 (or the pseudogene TRBV3-2) combines with J gene TRBJ2-3; 7 positions match TRBD2. Germline CDR1 is LGHDT and CDR2 is YNNKEL (reference sequence). V dropped 3 bases and J dropped 6; count of bases not matched to a gene: 9. The CDR3 is 15 residues long. The CDR3 spells CASSHSLAVSDTQYF. The CDR3 nucleotides read TGTGCCAGCAGCCATTCCCTAGCGGTATCGGATACGCAGTATTTT.

The genes are TRBV10-3 and TRBJ1-2; D is uncertain. The CDR3 has 14 residues. The germline CDR1 and CDR2 sequences are ENHRY and SYGVKD. Trimming removed 0 bases from V and 4 bases from J, with 9 bases in between. The chain's CDR3 is CAISESTALYGYTF. In DNA, the CDR3 is TGTGCCATCAGTGAGTCGACTGCGCTCTATGGCTACACCTTC.

This clone was seen a handful of times. The chain links TRBV19 to TRBJ1-2; 7 bases match TRBD1. Germline CDR1 and CDR2: LNHDA and SQIVND (reference sequence). The V segment lost 6 bases and the J segment 2 bases; nucleotides outside the gene matches: 6. The CDR3 has 14 amino acids. The CDR3 coding sequence is TGTGCCAGTAGAATACAGGGGTCCAACTATGGCTACACCTTC. Protein: CASRIQGSNYGYTF.

The V and J genes are TRBV7-3 and TRBJ2-2; TRBD2 might be the D (6 bases). Germline CDR1 and CDR2: SGHTA and FQGTGA. The V and J ends lost 4 bases and 5 bases respectively, with 11 bases between them. There are 14 residues in the CDR3. CDR3 sequence (DNA): TGTGCCAGCAGCTCGGGACTCGTGACCGGGGAGCTGTTTTTT. Translated, it gives CASSSGLVTGELFF.

The rearrangement joins TRBV6-2 or TRBV6-3 to TRBJ1-5, with 10 positions matching TRBD1. V was clipped by 1 base and J by 7 bases; unmatched bases: 4. Germline V gene lookup returns CDR1 MNHEY and CDR2 SVGEGT. CDR3 length: 15 amino acids. CDR3 bases: TGTGCCAGCAGTTACTTCCGACAGGGGGCCCAGCCCCAGCATTTT. Its translation: CASSYFRQGAQPQHF.

The V and J genes are TRBV4-3 and TRBJ2-2, with D maybe TRBD2 (5 bases). V lost 4 bases and J 2 bases, leaving 14 bases between the germline ends. CDR3 length equals 16 residues. Germline values: CDR1 LGHNA, CDR2 YSLEER. The CDR3 DNA sequence: TGCGCCAGCAGCCCCCGGCCTAGCCCTAACACCGGGGAGCTGTTTTTT. Translated, it gives CASSPRPSPNTGELFF.